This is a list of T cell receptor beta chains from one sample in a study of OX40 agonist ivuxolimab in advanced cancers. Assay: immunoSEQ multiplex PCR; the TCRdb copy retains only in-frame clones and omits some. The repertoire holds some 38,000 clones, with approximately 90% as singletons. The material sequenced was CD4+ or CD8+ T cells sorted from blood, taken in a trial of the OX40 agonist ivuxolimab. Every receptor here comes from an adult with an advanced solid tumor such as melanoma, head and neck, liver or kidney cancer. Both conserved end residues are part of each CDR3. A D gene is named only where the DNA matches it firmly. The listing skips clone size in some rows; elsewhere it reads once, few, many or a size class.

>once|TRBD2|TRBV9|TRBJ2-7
CASSLSGSAYEQYF
TGTGCCAGCAGCCTTAGCGGGAGCGCCTACGAGCAGTACTTC
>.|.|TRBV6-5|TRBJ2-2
CASSYGGGGELFF
TGTGCCAGCAGTTACGGTGGAGGCGGGGAGCTGTTTTTT
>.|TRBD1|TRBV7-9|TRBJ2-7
CASSLEGTGYEQYF
TGTGCCAGCAGCTTAGAAGGGACAGGGTACGAGCAGTACTTC
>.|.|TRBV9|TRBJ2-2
CASSPRASVRDRVGELFF
TGTGCCAGCAGCCCCCGGGCTAGCGTTCGCGACCGGGTCGGGGAGCTGTTTTTT
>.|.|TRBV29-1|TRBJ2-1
CSGLYGTHNEQFF
TGCAGCGGACTATACGGGACTCATAATGAGCAGTTCTTC
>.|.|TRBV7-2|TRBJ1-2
CASTWPPANYGYTF
TGTGCCAGCACGTGGCCCCCGGCTAACTATGGCTACACCTTC
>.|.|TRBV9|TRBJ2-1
CASSPQGNSYNEQFF
TGTGCCAGCAGCCCGCAGGGGAACTCCTACAATGAGCAGTTCTTC
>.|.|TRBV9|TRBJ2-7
CASSVAWGLSYEQYF
TGTGCCAGCAGCGTAGCCTGGGGCCTCTCCTACGAGCAGTACTTC
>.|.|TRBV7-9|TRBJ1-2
CASSLGPGLEYGYTF
TGTGCCAGCAGCCTTGGGCCAGGGCTCGAGTATGGCTACACCTTC
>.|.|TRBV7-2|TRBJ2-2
CASSLMANRRGTGELFF
TGTGCCAGCAGCTTAATGGCTAACAGGAGAGGGACCGGGGAGCTGTTTTTT
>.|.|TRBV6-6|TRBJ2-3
CASSPRAVDTQYF
TGTGCCAGCAGTCCTAGAGCCGTAGATACGCAGTATTTT
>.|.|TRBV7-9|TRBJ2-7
CASSLPGRPAYEQYF
TGTGCCAGCAGCCTTCCGGGACGCCCGGCCTACGAGCAGTACTTC
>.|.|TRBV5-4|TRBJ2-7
CASSTLHEQYF
TGTGCCAGCAGCACTCTCCACGAGCAGTACTTC
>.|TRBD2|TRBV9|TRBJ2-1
CASSVSGSHNEQFF
TGTGCCAGCAGCGTTAGCGGGTCCCACAATGAGCAGTTCTTC
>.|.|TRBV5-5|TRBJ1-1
CASSKETGRGGSMNTEAFF
TGTGCCAGCAGCAAGGAGACAGGCAGGGGAGGGAGCATGAACACTGAAGCTTTCTTT
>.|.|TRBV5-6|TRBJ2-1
CASSGLTGNEQFF
TGTGCCAGCAGCGGACTGACGGGCAATGAGCAGTTCTTC
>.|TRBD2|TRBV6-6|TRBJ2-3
CASTRLAASTDTQYF
TGTGCCAGCACCAGACTAGCGGCTAGCACAGATACGCAGTATTTT
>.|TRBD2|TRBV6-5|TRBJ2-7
CASSYSTSGRYEQYF
TGTGCCAGCAGTTACTCGACTAGCGGGAGGTACGAGCAGTACTTC
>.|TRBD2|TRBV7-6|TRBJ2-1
CASSPLEGLAGRDEQFF
TGTGCCAGCAGTCCGCTGGAGGGGCTAGCGGGCCGGGATGAGCAGTTCTTC
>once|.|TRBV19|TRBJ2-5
CASSWGETQYF
TGTGCCAGTAGTTGGGGGGAGACCCAGTACTTC
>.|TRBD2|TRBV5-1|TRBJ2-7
CASSLAGLAGGLSYEQYF
TGCGCCAGCAGCTTGGCGGGACTAGCGGGAGGGCTTTCCTACGAGCAGTACTTC
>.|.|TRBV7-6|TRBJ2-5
CASSLIGSQETQYF
TGTGCCAGCAGCTTAATCGGGTCTCAAGAGACCCAGTACTTC
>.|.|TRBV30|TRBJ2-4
CAWSGGSGKNIQYF
TGTGCCTGGAGTGGGGGGTCGGGCAAAAACATTCAGTACTTC